This T cell receptor (beta chain) was identified in a study of T cell repertoires in cytomegalovirus infection. The wider study: CMV infection and matching HLA type were both indicated by public TCR beta signatures. Overall study results and limits: HLA-C-restricted CMV-specific TCR beta clonotypes were dominant in the ex vivo response. Accumulated public TCR beta family frequency recognized individuals carrying CMV together with the relevant HLA.

Concerning this clonotype: Its antigen remains unknown.

From the reads, TCRdb called clonotypes with MiXCR, one entry per CDR3 protein. Here the sample spans fewer than 550,000 distinct CDR3 sequences, approximately 33% being singletons. Germline lookup yields CDR1 MDHEN and CDR2 SYDVKM. This CDR3 spans 14 amino acids. Trimming cost V 6 bases and J 1 base, with 12 bases left between them. This TCR came from a human donor in good health (CMV status not recorded). Some clones in this sample may be carry-over from other donors' samples. The chain employs TRBV28 and TRBJ1-1, with D hard to call. The sequencing input was PBMCs. CDR3: CASSLMDRNTEAFF. CDR3 bases: TGTGCCAGCAGCCTGATGGACCGGAACACTGAAGCTTTCTTT. Combining the CDR3 with reference TRBV28 and TRBJ1-1 gives the whole variable domain DVKVTQSSRYLVKRTGEKVFLECVQDMDHENMFWYRQDPGLGLRLIYFSYDVKMKEKGDIPEGYSVSREKKERFSLILESASTNQTSMYLCASSLMDRNTEAFFGQGTRLTVV.